A selection of T cell receptor beta chains follows, all from one sample in a study of T cell changes during pregnancy in multiple sclerosis. Produced via immunoSEQ multiplex PCR; TCRdb's table is partial and in-frame only. The sample lists 65,000 to 95,000 clones; roughly 94% were seen once. The sample consisted of peripheral blood, taken in the second trimester of pregnancy. Every receptor here comes from a female donor in good health, enrolled as a control in a pregnancy study. Both conserved end residues are part of each CDR3. Fields, in order: clone size, V gene, D gene, J gene, CDR3 DNA, CDR3 protein. A D gene is named only where the DNA matches it firmly. Only part of the rows carry a size: once, few, many, or a class if the clone is expanded.

NA,TRBV28,TRBD1,TRBJ1-5,TGTGCCAGCACCATGATGGACAGGGTCAATCAGCCCCAGCATTTT,CASTMMDRVNQPQHF
NA,TRBV28,TRBD1,TRBJ2-3,TGTGCCAGCAGTGCCGGTCTCAGGGGGCCAACAGATACGCAGTATTTT,CASSAGLRGPTDTQYF
once,TRBV19,TRBD1,TRBJ1-5,TGTGCCAGTGGAAACAACAGGGGCGGTCAGCCCCAGCATTTT,CASGNNRGGQPQHF
NA,TRBV5-1,TRBD1,TRBJ1-6,TGCGCCAGCAGCTTGGATGGACAGGGGAACAATTCACCCCTCCACTTT,CASSLDGQGNNSPLHF
NA,TRBV7-7,NA,TRBJ2-2,TGTGCCAGCAGCTTGGGTAGCAAAGACGGGGAGCTGTTTTTT,CASSLGSKDGELFF
NA,TRBV11-2,TRBD1,TRBJ1-1,TGTGCCAGCACCAAAGGGACAGGTAATAGGCGGGGGAACACTGAAGCTTTCTTT,CASTKGTGNRRGNTEAFF
NA,TRBV19,NA,TRBJ2-5,TGTGCCAGTAGTTTACTCCGAGGGGAGACCCAGTACTTC,CASSLLRGETQYF
NA,TRBV9,TRBD1,TRBJ2-1,TGTGCCAGCAGCGTAGAGACAGGGGGCTACAATGAGCAGTTCTTC,CASSVETGGYNEQFF
NA,TRBV4-2,NA,TRBJ2-5,TGTGCCAGCAGCCAAGAAGCGAGAGAGACCCAGTACTTC,CASSQEARETQYF
NA,TRBV5-1,TRBD2,TRBJ2-3,TGCGCCAGCAGCAGCGGACTAGCGGGAGGGAGCACAGATACGCAGTATTTT,CASSSGLAGGSTDTQYF
NA,TRBV6-1,NA,TRBJ1-6,TGTGCCAGTTCGACAGGCGATCATGGCTCACCCCTCCACTTT,CASSTGDHGSPLHF
NA,TRBV5-4,TRBD2,TRBJ2-3,TGTGCCAGCAGCTTGGGAGGCGGGAGCGGGGATACGCAGTATTTT,CASSLGGGSGDTQYF
NA,TRBV6-4,TRBD1,TRBJ1-6,TGTGCCAGCAGGACCGGGACAGATAATTCACCCCTCCACTTT,CASRTGTDNSPLHF
once,TRBV27,NA,TRBJ1-5,TGTGCCAGCAGTTTCGCCGGGACGCGGGGTCAGCCCCAGCATTTT,CASSFAGTRGQPQHF
NA,TRBV5-4,NA,TRBJ2-5,TGTGCCAGCAGCTGGGTACAGGGGGGGGAGACCCAGTACTTC,CASSWVQGGETQYF
few,TRBV19,NA,TRBJ2-2,TGTGCCAGTAGTATTGGGTGGAGCGGGGAGCTGTTTTTT,CASSIGWSGELFF
NA,TRBV11-2,NA,TRBJ2-1,TGTGCCAGCAGCTTAGGAGGCGGGGAGCAGTTCTTC,CASSLGGGEQFF
NA,TRBV5-1,TRBD1,TRBJ2-1,TGCGCCAGCAGCCCGGACAGGGGGCGGAGTGAGCAGTTCTTC,CASSPDRGRSEQFF
NA,TRBV4-1,NA,TRBJ1-6,TGCGCCAGCAGCCGGGCAAGTGGCTATAATTCACCCCTCCACTTT,CASSRASGYNSPLHF
NA,TRBV11-3,NA,TRBJ2-3,TGTGCCAGCAGCTTAGCTTATCTAGATACGCAGTATTTT,CASSLAYLDTQYF
NA,TRBV6-1,TRBD1,TRBJ1-1,TGTGCCAGCAGTGACACCCCCGGACAGGGGAACACTGAAGCTTTCTTT,CASSDTPGQGNTEAFF
few,TRBV28,NA,TRBJ1-4,TGTGCCAGCAGAACTGCAGGGGCGGCTAATGAAAAACTGTTTTTT,CASRTAGAANEKLFF
NA,TRBV5-4,NA,TRBJ1-1,TGTGCCAGCAGCTCCGGAGGGCAGGGTCCCTGGTTGAACACTGAAGCTTTCTTT,CASSSGGQGPWLNTEAFF
few,TRBV28,NA,TRBJ2-2,TGTGCCAGCAGGGAGGACACCGGGGAGCTGTTTTTT,CASREDTGELFF
NA,TRBV7-2,NA,TRBJ2-1,TGTGCCGCATCTAGCTCCATTCGACACAATGAGCAGTTCTTC,CAASSSIRHNEQFF
NA,TRBV4-1,NA,TRBJ2-1,TGCGCCAGCAGCCAGGGAGCCCTACTGACCTACAATGAGCAGTTCTTC,CASSQGALLTYNEQFF